This T cell receptor (beta chain) was retrieved from a study of blood T cell repertoires in COVID-19. Background on the study: Sites across the United States, Italy and Spain contributed samples from acute and convalescent COVID-19. T cells, B-cell-depleted T cells, or PBMCs provided the cDNA or gDNA that served as material.

Germline CDR1 and CDR2: LNHDA and SQIVND (reference sequence). The CDR3 spans 13 residues. V was pared by 5 bases and J by 1 base, with 8 bases between. In the original processing: Estimation of nucleated cell counts was performed using reference gene primer amplification. Assay: immunoSEQ multiplex PCR; the TCRdb copy retains only in-frame clones and omits some. The V and J calls and the clone size are those of that table, but D and trimming were determined from the DNA. The repertoire holds 200,000 or so clones, with 89% as singletons. This clone was seen a single time. The chain recombines TRBV19 with TRBJ1-1; D gene unclear. This TCR derives from a man aged 55 to 70 who had recovered from COVID-19. The sample comprised peripheral blood. The CDR3 DNA follows: TGTGCCAGTAGTCTGAGTGAGAACACTGAAGCTTTCTTT. It is translated as CASSLSENTEAFF.